Sequencing of this TCR beta chain was carried out in a study of early T cells in non-severe SARS-CoV-2 infection. Looking at the study overall: Sequencing of bulk RNA from unsorted whole blood was done, without chain pairing.

The CDR3 is made up of 16 amino acids. Germline CDR1 is MNHEY and CDR2 is SVGEGT. Germline trimming cut 7 bases from V and 3 bases from J; bases unmatched to any gene: 11. TCRdb independently ran MiXCR on the 5' RACE reads; one entry per CDR3 protein. This sample has about 83,000 distinct CDR3 sequences; more than 9% occur once, and the top ten carry approximately 7%. This chain links TRBV6-2 or TRBV6-3 with TRBJ2-7, with 11 bases aligning to TRBD2. This sequence was found in an adult who was a healthcare worker with PCR-confirmed SARS-CoV-2 infection or an uninfected control (not recorded which). The sample consisted of whole blood. CDR3 sequence: CASIGSSGRAHYEQYF. Here the CDR3 DNA reads TGTGCCAGCATTGGAAGTAGCGGGAGGGCCCACTACGAGCAGTACTTC.